This T cell receptor beta chain emerged from a study of cytomegalovirus exposure and HLA in healthy donors. General study results and limits: The listing of about 150 TCR beta chains classed them as cytomegalovirus-associated. Under in vitro conditions, three CMV-associated chains were confirmed as specific for CMV antigens. Most TCR sequences were uncommon, yet certain public TCRs appeared in many donors.

V was pared by 4 bases and J by 7 bases, with 7 bases of the junction left unmatched. The CDR3 extends over 14 amino acids. Germline CDR1 is LGHNA and CDR2 is YSLEER. From the roughly 110-subject validation cohort, which was separate from the approximately 700-subject first cohort, the donors were drawn. Remarks on this clone: The target antigen is unknown.

Here immunoSEQ multiplex PCR was the method, and the copy in TCRdb shows in-frame clones only, minus some. This sample has approximately 160,000 clones, with 85% to 90% found just once. This clonotype was obtained from a woman aged 25 to 39 in good health and CMV-seronegative. The gene calls are TRBV4-3 and TRBJ1-2; 9 bases agree with TRBD1. Sequencing was done on a sample of PBMCs. The CDR3 DNA sequence: TGCGCCAGCAGCCCGTTACAGGGGGCGGTTGGCTACACCTTC. Amino acids: CASSPLQGAVGYTF.